The clone carrying this T cell receptor (beta chain) was counted many times. The target antigen is unknown. J lost 4 bases, V lost 7 bases, and 10 bases had no gene match. CDR3 length: 15 amino acids. Per the germline V gene, CDR1 is SGHRS and CDR2 is YFSETQ. The data stem from a study of identical twins. TCRdb re-derived calls from the 5' RACE reads in MiXCR, one entry per CDR3 protein. Among about 1.7 million distinct CDR3 sequences listed, under 35% were seen once. Findings of the study overall: Conclusions rested on cross-sectional statistics rather than following the same donors. There is a chance that invariant MAIT and iNKT cells partially muddied zero-insertion analyses.

The source is a newborn girl in good health. Sequences were obtained from cord blood. The chain has TRBV5-1 and TRBJ2-3; 9 bases are a match to TRBD2. The DNA for the CDR3 is TGCGCCAGCTCCCGGGTAGCGGGGGTCGCAGATACGCAGTATTTT. The encoded protein is CASSRVAGVADTQYF.